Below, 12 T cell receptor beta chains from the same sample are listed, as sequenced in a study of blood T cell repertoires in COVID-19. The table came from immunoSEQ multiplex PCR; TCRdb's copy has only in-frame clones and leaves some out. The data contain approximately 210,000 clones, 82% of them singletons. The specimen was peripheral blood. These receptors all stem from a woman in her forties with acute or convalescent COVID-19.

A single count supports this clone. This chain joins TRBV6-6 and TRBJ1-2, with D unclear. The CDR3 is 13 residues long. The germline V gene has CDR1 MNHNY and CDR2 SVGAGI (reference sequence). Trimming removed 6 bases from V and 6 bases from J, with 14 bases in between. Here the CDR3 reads CASRRAGDDGYTF. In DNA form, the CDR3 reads TGTGCCAGCAGGAGGGCAGGTGACGATGGCTACACCTTC.

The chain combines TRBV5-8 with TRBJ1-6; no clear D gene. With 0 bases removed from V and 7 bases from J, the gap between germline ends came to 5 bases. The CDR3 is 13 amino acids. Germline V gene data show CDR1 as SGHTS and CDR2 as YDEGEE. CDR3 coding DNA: TGTGCCAGCAGCTTGGTTGAGAATTCACCCCTCCACTTT. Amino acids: CASSLVENSPLHF.

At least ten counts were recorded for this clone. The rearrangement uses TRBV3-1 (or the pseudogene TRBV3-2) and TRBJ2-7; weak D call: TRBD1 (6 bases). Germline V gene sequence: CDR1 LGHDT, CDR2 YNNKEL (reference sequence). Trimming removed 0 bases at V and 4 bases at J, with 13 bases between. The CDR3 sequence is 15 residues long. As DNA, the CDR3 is TGTGCCAGCAGCCAAGACGAGTTCAGGGGATACGAGCAGTACTTC. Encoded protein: CASSQDEFRGYEQYF.

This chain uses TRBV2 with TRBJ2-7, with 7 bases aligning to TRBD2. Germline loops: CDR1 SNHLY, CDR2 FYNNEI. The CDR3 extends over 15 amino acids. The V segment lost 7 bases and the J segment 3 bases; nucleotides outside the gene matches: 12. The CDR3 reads CASKALTAGDYEQYF. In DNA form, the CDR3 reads TGTGCCAGCAAGGCCCTAACTGCGGGAGACTACGAGCAGTACTTC.

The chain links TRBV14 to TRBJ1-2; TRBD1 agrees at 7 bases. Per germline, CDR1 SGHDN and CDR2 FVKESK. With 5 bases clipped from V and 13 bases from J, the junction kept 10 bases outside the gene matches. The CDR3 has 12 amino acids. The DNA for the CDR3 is TGTGCCAGCAGCATCGGGACAGTGGATGGCACCTTC. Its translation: CASSIGTVDGTF.

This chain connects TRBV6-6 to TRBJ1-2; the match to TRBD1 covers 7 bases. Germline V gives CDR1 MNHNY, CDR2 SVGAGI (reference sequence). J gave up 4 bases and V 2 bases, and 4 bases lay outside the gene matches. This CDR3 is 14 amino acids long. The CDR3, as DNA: TGTGCCAGCAGTTACGGGCAGGGGGGCTATGGCTACACCTTC. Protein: CASSYGQGGYGYTF.

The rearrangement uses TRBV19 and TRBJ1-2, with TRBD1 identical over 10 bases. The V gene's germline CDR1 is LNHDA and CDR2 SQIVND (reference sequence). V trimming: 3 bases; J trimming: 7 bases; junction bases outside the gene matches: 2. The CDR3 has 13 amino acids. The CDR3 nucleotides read TGTGCCAGTAGTATGGGACAGGGGTTTGGCTACACCTTC. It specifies CASSMGQGFGYTF.

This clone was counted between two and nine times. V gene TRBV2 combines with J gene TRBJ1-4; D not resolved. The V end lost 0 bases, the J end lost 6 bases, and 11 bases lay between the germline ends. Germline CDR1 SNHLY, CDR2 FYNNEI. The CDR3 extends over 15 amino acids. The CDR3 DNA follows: TGTGCCAGCAGTGAAGCGGGTAACGGGTATGAAAAACTGTTTTTT. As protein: CASSEAGNGYEKLFF. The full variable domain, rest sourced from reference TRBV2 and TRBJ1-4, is EPEVTQTPSHQVTQMGQEVILRCVPISNHLYFYWYRQILGQKVEFLVSFYNNEISEKSEIFDDQFSVERPDGSNFTLKIRSTKLEDSAMYFCASSEAGNGYEKLFFGSGTQLSVL.

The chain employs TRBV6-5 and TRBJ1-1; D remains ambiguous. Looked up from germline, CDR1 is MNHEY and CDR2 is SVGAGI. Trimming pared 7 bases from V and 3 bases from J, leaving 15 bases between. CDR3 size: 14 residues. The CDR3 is CASNRGVGDTEAFF. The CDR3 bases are TGTGCCAGCAATCGGGGAGTGGGTGACACTGAAGCTTTCTTT.

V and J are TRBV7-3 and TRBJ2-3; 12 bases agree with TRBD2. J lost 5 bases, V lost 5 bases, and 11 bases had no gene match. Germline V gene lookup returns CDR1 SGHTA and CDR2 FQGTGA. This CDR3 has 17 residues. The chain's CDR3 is CASSLGLAGITEDTQYF. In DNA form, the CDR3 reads TGTGCCAGCAGCCTCGGACTAGCGGGGATTACTGAAGATACGCAGTATTTT.

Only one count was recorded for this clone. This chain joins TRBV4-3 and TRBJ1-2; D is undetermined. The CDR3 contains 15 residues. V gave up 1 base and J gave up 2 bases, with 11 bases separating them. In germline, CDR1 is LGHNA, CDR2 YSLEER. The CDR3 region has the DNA TGCGCCAGCAGCCAAGGTCCAGGAGGGAACTATGGCTACACCTTC. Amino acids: CASSQGPGGNYGYTF.

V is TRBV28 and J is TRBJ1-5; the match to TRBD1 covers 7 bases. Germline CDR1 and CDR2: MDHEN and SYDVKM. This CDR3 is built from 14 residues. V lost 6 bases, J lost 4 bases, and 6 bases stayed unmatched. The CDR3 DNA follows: TGTGCCAGCAGGACACAGGGGCGAAATCAGCCCCAGCATTTT. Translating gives CASRTQGRNQPQHF.